Shown below are 6 T cell receptor beta chains from a single sample sequenced in a study of T cell changes during pregnancy in multiple sclerosis. Only in-frame clones appear in the TCRdb table, and some are missing; sequencing was by immunoSEQ multiplex PCR. Of more than 80,000 clones listed, 91% are singletons. Sequenced material: PBMCs, taken in the first trimester of pregnancy. The origin of the receptors is a female donor in good health, serving as a control in a pregnancy study. Some clones in this sample may be carry-over from other donors' samples.

The V call is TRBV11-2, the J call TRBJ2-7; D unclear. This CDR3 has 11 amino acids. V dropped 5 bases and J dropped 7 bases, with 9 bases sitting between them. CDR1 and CDR2 (germline): SGHAT, FQNNGV. CDR3 sequence reads: CASSVLAEQYF. The CDR3 coding sequence is TGTGCCAGCAGCGTTTTAGCTGAGCAGTACTTC.

CDR3 DNA sequence: TGCAGCGCAGGGACTAGCGGGAGGGCTGGTGAGCAGTTCTTC. This encodes CSAGTSGRAGEQFF. The rearrangement uses TRBV29-1 and TRBJ2-1, with TRBD2 identical over 16 bases. The germline CDR1 and CDR2 sequences are SQVTM and ANQGSEA. This CDR3 has 14 amino acids. V lost 7 bases, J lost 9 bases, and 6 bases stayed unmatched.

The V call is TRBV2, the J call TRBJ2-7; 10 bases agree with TRBD1. CDR1 is SNHLY, CDR2 FYNNEI, per germline. Trimming took 6 bases from V and 4 from J; bases not matched to a gene: 6. CDR3 length equals 14 residues. In nucleotides, the CDR3 is TGTGCCAGCAGCCGGGACAGGGGTTCATACGAGCAGTACTTC. Translation: CASSRDRGSYEQYF.

This clone was recorded a few times. This chain uses TRBV27 with TRBJ1-2; a weak D match, TRBD1 (6 bases). V was shortened by 5 bases and J by 7 bases, with 20 bases between the two germline ends. Germline V gives CDR1 MNHEY, CDR2 SMNVEV (reference sequence). The CDR3 covers 15 residues. The CDR3 is CASSGRERGGRGYTF. CDR3 sequence (DNA): TGTGCCAGCAGTGGCAGGGAGAGAGGGGGACGTGGCTACACCTTC.

The V gene is TRBV4-1, the J gene TRBJ1-2; D is uncertain. This CDR3 is built from 13 residues. Germline loops: CDR1 MGHRA, CDR2 YSYEKL. V was pared by 1 base and J by 8 bases, with 11 bases between. The CDR3 here is CASSQVGVRGYTF. The CDR3 region has the DNA TGCGCCAGCAGCCAAGTTGGCGTGCGGGGCTACACCTTC.

This chain links TRBV16 with TRBJ2-7; a possible D gene is TRBD1 (5 bases). Trimming stripped 6 bases from V and 0 bases from J, with 9 bases between. The V gene's germline CDR1 is KGHSY and CDR2 FQNENV. This CDR3 is 13 amino acids long. The CDR3 coding sequence is TGTGCCAGCAGAGGAGACAGCTCCTACGAGCAGTACTTC. It yields the protein CASRGDSSYEQYF.